This is a list of T cell receptor beta chains from one sample in a study of response to subunit inactivated influenza vaccine. TCRdb reprocessed the RT-PCR reads via MiXCR and lists one record per CDR3 protein. This sample has around 480,000 distinct CDR3 sequences, with around 9.9% found just once. This specimen consisted of PBMCs from blood, obtained roughly 47 days after vaccination. The receptor set was obtained from a man over 45 who received an inactivated influenza vaccine. Both conserved end residues are part of each CDR3. D genes are given only for firm matches. Expanded clones are given a class, and other clones once, few, many or no size at all.

v_gene	abundance	j_gene	d_gene	CDR3nt	CDR3aa
TRBV24-1	.	TRBJ2-2	.	TGTGCCACCAGTAGCCCCGGACTACCCAACACCGGGGAGCTGTTTTTT	CATSSPGLPNTGELFF
TRBV10-2	.	TRBJ1-5	.	TGCGCCAGCCGTGACAGCCGCAATCAGCCCCAGCATTTT	CASRDSRNQPQHF
TRBV9	.	TRBJ1-1	.	TGTGCCAGCAGCGTAGCGTGGGCGGGCGCTGAAGCTTTCTTT	CASSVAWAGAEAFF
TRBV5-1	.	TRBJ2-7	.	TGCGCCAGCAGCCCGGGCGGGATCCGGGACGAGCAGTACTTC	CASSPGGIRDEQYF
TRBV20-1	.	TRBJ2-1	.	TGCAGTGCTAGAGATCTAGGGGAGTACTACAATGAGCAGTTCTTC	CSARDLGEYYNEQFF
TRBV12-3/TRBV12-4	many	TRBJ1-6	.	TGTGCCAGCAGTTCCGGGGGAGGTAATTCACCCCTCCACTTT	CASSSGGGNSPLHF
TRBV7-8	.	TRBJ1-4	.	TGTGCCAGCAGCTTAGCAAGGGGGAGTTCTGAAAAACTGTTTTTT	CASSLARGSSEKLFF
TRBV20-1	.	TRBJ2-5	.	TGCAGTGCTCCATCACCCCCGGGCCAAGAGACCCAGTACTTC	CSAPSPPGQETQYF
TRBV18	.	TRBJ1-1	.	TGTGCCAGCTCACCATTGGCTAACACTGAAGCTTTCTTT	CASSPLANTEAFF
TRBV29-1	many	TRBJ2-7	.	TGCAGCGTTGAAGGCAGCTCCTACGAGCAGTACTTC	CSVEGSSYEQYF
TRBV7-2	many	TRBJ2-3	TRBD2	TGTGCCAGCAGCTCGGGACTAGCGGGGTCAGATACGCAGTATTTT	CASSSGLAGSDTQYF
TRBV10-2	few	TRBJ2-6	TRBD1	TGCGCCAGCAGGACAGGGGTCGTCTCTGGGGCCAACGTCCTGACTTTC	CASRTGVVSGANVLTF
TRBV28	many	TRBJ2-7	.	TGTGCCAGCAGTTTCGCCTCCAGCGGTGTGATCTACGAGCAGTACTTC	CASSFASSGVIYEQYF
TRBV20-1	.	TRBJ2-3	.	TGCAGCGCCAGAGGAGTGGCCGGCACAGATACGCAGTATTTT	CSARGVAGTDTQYF
TRBV7-9	.	TRBJ1-2	.	TGTGCCAGCAGCGTGGATACCTATGGCTACACCTTC	CASSVDTYGYTF
TRBV6-1	.	TRBJ2-1	.	TGTGCCAGCAGTGGGACACCCGGCTACAATGAGCAGTTCTTC	CASSGTPGYNEQFF